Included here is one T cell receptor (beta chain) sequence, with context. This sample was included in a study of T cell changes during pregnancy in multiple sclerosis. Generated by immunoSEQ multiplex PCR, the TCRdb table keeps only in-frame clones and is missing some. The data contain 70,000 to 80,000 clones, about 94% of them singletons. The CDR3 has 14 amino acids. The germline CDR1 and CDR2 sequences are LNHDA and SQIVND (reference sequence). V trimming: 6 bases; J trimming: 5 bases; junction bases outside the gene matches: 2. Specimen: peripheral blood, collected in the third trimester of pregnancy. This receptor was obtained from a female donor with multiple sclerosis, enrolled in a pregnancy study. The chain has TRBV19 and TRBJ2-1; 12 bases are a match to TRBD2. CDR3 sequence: CASRRLAGDNEQFF. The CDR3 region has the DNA TGTGCCAGTAGGAGACTAGCGGGGGACAATGAGCAGTTCTTC.